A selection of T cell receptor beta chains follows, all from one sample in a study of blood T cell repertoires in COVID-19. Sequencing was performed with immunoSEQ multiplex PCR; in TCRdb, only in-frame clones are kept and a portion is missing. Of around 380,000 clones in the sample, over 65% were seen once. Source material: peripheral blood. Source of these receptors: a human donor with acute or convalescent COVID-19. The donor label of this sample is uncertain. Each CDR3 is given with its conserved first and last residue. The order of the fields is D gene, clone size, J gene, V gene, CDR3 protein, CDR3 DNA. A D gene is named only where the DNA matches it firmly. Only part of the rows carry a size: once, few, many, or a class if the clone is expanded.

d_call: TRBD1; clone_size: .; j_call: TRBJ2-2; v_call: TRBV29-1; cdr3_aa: CSVGLIDRGITGELFF; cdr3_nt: TGCAGCGTTGGGTTAATCGACAGGGGAATCACCGGGGAGCTGTTTTTT
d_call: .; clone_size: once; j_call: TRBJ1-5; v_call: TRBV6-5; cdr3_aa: CASRQINQPQHF; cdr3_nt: TGTGCCAGCAGACAGATTAATCAGCCCCAGCATTTT
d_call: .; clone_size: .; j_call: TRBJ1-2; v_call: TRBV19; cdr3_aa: CASSQNYGYTF; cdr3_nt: TGTGCCAGTAGTCAAAACTATGGCTACACCTTC
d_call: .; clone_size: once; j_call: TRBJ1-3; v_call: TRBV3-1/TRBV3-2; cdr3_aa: CASSQPGGGPGNTIYF; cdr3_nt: TGTGCCAGCAGCCAACCTGGGGGGGGCCCTGGAAACACCATATATTTT
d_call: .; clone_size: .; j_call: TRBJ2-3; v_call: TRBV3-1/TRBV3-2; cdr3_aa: CASSQDSYVDTQYF; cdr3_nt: TGTGCCAGCAGCCAAGATAGTTACGTCGATACGCAGTATTTT
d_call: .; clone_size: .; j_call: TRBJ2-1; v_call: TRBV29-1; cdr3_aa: CSVVDGPNNEQFF; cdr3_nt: TGCAGCGTTGTAGATGGCCCCAACAATGAGCAGTTCTTC
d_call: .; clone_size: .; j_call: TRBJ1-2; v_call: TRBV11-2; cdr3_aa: CASSLVAGGIYGYTF; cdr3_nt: TGTGCCAGCAGCTTAGTCGCGGGGGGAATCTATGGCTACACCTTC
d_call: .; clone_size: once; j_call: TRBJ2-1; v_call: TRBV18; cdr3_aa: CASSPPSTDEQFF; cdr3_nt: TGTGCCAGCTCACCACCTTCAACTGATGAGCAGTTCTTC
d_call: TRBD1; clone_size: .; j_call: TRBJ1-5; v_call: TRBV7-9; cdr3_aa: CASSADRGNQPQHF; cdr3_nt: TGTGCCAGCAGCGCAGACAGGGGGAATCAGCCCCAGCATTTT
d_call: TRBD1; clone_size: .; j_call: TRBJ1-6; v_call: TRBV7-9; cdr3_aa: CASSVDRGRVFSPLHF; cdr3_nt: TGTGCCAGCAGCGTGGACAGGGGGCGGGTATTTTCACCCCTCCACTTT
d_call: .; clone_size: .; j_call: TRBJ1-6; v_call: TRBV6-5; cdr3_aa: CASSYSLGGNSPLHF; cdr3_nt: TGTGCCAGCAGTTACTCTTTAGGGGGAAATTCACCCCTCCACTTT
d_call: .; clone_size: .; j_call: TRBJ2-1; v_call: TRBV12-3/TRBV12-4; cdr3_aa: CASSQGYEQFF; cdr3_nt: TGTGCCAGCAGCCAGGGCTATGAGCAGTTCTTC
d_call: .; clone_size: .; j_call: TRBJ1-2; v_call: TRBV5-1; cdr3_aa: CASSPQGGGYTF; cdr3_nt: TGCGCCAGCAGCCCTCAGGGAGGTGGCTACACCTTC
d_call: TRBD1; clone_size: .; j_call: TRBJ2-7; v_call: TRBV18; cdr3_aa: CASSPTGTGILGEQYF; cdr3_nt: TGTGCCAGCTCGCCAACCGGGACAGGGATATTAGGCGAGCAGTACTTC
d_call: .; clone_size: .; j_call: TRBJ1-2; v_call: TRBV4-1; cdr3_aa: CASSQVGGFWLFFPEF; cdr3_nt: TGCGCCAGCAGCCAAGTAGGCGGGTTCTGGCTATTCTTCCCCGAATTC
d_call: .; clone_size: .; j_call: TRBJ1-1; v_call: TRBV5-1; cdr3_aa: CASSLDRLSGTEAFF; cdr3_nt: TGCGCCAGCAGCTTGGACCGTTTGAGCGGTACTGAAGCTTTCTTT
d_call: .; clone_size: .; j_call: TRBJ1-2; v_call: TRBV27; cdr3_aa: CASSLSQGYGYTF; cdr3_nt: TGTGCCAGCAGTTTGTCGCAGGGCTATGGCTACACCTTC
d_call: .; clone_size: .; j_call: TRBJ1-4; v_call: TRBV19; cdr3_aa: CASSISFRGAREKLFF; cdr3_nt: TGTGCCAGTAGTATATCGTTTCGGGGGGCGCGTGAAAAACTGTTTTTT
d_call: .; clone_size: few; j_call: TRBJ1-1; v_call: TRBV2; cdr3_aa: CASSRGEAFF; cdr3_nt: TGTGCCAGCAGTCGAGGTGAAGCTTTCTTT
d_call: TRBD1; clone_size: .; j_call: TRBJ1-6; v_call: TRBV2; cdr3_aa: CASSGQGAGISPLHF; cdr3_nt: TGTGCCAGCAGTGGACAGGGGGCAGGGATTTCACCCCTCCACTTT
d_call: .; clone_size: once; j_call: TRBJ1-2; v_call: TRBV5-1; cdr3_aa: CASSSRGGNYGYTF; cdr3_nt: TGCGCCAGCAGCTCTCGTGGGGGCAACTATGGCTACACCTTC
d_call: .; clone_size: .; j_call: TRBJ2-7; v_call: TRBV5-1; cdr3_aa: CASRKDYYEQYF; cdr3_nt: TGCGCCAGCAGAAAGGACTACTACGAGCAGTACTTC
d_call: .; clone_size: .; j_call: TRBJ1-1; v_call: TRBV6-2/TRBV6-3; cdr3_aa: CASSYRVNTEAFF; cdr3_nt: TGTGCCAGCAGTTACCGGGTGAACACTGAAGCTTTCTTT
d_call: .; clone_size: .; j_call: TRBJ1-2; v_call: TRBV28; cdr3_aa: CASSQGAIAYGYTF; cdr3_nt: TGTGCCAGCAGCCAGGGCGCCATCGCCTATGGCTACACCTTC
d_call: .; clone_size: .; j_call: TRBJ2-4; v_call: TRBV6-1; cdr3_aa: CASSEISGVGNF; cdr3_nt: TGTGCCAGCAGTGAAATTTCGGGGGTGGGAAACTTC